This T cell receptor (beta chain) emerged from a study of blood T cell repertoires in COVID-19. The repertoire was sequenced with immunoSEQ multiplex PCR; TCRdb's copy has only in-frame clones and lacks some. Of roughly 200,000 clones listed, around nine tenths are singletons. The germline gives CDR1 LGHNA, CDR2 YSLEER. Trimming took 1 base from V and 4 from J, leaving 5 bases between them. CDR3 length: 13 amino acids. The source is a man between 50 and 59 years old with acute or convalescent COVID-19. The specimen was peripheral blood. V and J are TRBV4-3 and TRBJ1-5, with D perhaps TRBD1 (5 bases). The CDR3 loop reads CASSQGQNQPQHF. CDR3 nucleotides: TGCGCCAGCAGCCAAGGACAGAATCAGCCCCAGCATTTT.